These 30 T cell receptor beta chains originate from one sample sequenced in a study of CD8 T cells in ankylosing spondylitis. TCRdb reprocessed the 5' RACE reads via MiXCR and lists one record per CDR3 protein. The sample records 350,000 to 450,000 distinct CDR3 sequences, roughly 25% being singletons. These TCRs' antigens remain unknown. Study-level results: A TCR beta motif made of fewer than ten highly homologous variants seemed typical of ankylosing spondylitis blood.

Sequences were obtained from blood, either unsorted or a sorted T cell fraction (not recorded which). The receptors shown here come from a male donor with ankylosing spondylitis.

The table lists this clonotype with a few counts. The chain recombines TRBV5-1 with TRBJ2-1; TRBD1 matches at 8 bases. The CDR3 consists of 14 residues. V gave up 3 bases and J gave up 5 bases; unmatched junction bases: 4. Germline-derived CDR1 and CDR2 are SGHRS and YFSETQ. For the CDR3, the DNA is TGCGCCAGCAGCTCCCGACAGGGGCACAATGAGCAGTTCTTC. This translates into CASSSRQGHNEQFF.

This clonotype was seen more than once but under ten times. This chain links TRBV29-1 with TRBJ2-1; D is unclear. This CDR3 is 12 amino acids long. Germline V CDR1 and CDR2: SQVTM, ANQGSEA. Trimming cost V 6 bases and J 4 bases, with 10 bases left between them. In DNA, the CDR3 is TGCAGCGTAACGCGCACATACAATGAGCAGTTCTTC. Amino acids: CSVTRTYNEQFF.

This clonotype was counted ten times or more. The chain recombines TRBV20-1 with TRBJ2-1; 7 nucleotides agree with TRBD1. Looked up from germline, CDR1 is DFQATT and CDR2 is SNEGSKA (reference sequence). This CDR3 comprises 14 residues. V lost 4 bases, J lost 1 base, and 4 bases stayed unmatched. This CDR3 is CSATAGGSYNEQFF. CDR3 sequence (DNA): TGCAGTGCTACCGCAGGGGGATCCTACAATGAGCAGTTCTTC.

The chain uses TRBV5-1 and TRBJ1-1; no firm D call. CDR1 is SGHRS and CDR2 is YFSETQ in the germline V gene. The CDR3 is 13 residues long. With 5 bases removed from V and 1 base from J, the gap between germline ends came to 9 bases. CDR3 in amino acids: CASRFTANTEAFF. The CDR3 DNA follows: TGCGCCAGCAGATTTACAGCGAACACTGAAGCTTTCTTT. Looking up the rest from reference TRBV5-1 and TRBJ1-1 gives the full variable domain: KAGVTQTPRYLIKTRGQQVTLSCSPISGHRSVSWYQQTPGQGLQFLFEYFSETQRNKGNFPGRFSGRQFSNSRSEMNVSTLELGDSALYLCASRFTANTEAFFGQGTRLTVV.

This clonotype was counted many times. This chain uses TRBV19 with TRBJ2-2, with D perhaps matching TRBD2 (6 bases). The CDR3 length is 15 residues. V lost 10 bases and J lost 0, with 15 bases in between. The germline gives CDR1 LNHDA, CDR2 SQIVND (reference sequence). For the CDR3, the DNA is TGTGCCACCCGGGCGGGGTTAGCGAACACCGGGGAGCTGTTTTTT. Encoded protein: CATRAGLANTGELFF.

Many counts were recorded for this clonotype. The chain links TRBV12-3 or TRBV12-4 to TRBJ2-1, with 7 bases identical to TRBD1. The CDR3 is 14 residues long. V lost 6 bases and J lost 0; bases outside the gene matches: 2. CDR3 DNA sequence: TGTGCCAGCAGGCGACAGGGCTCCTACAATGAGCAGTTCTTC. Its translation is CASRRQGSYNEQFF.

The V and J genes are TRBV20-1 and TRBJ2-1; 14 nucleotides line up with TRBD2. V gave up 7 bases and J gave up 2 bases; unmatched junction bases: 16. The CDR3 loop spans 19 amino acids. Germline V gene data show CDR1 as DFQATT and CDR2 as SNEGSKA (reference sequence). The CDR3: CSGRAPGLAGVGTYNEQFF. CDR3 bases: TGCAGTGGTAGGGCCCCGGGACTAGCGGGAGTAGGTACCTACAATGAGCAGTTCTTC.

The V and J genes are TRBV12-3 or TRBV12-4 and TRBJ2-3, with D possibly TRBD2 on 6 matching bases. The CDR3 loop spans 18 amino acids. Trimming shortened V by 5 bases and J by 10 bases, and 31 bases separated the two germline ends. Written as DNA, the CDR3 is TGTGCCAGCAGTCCTCCCTCCCTGGGGAACAGGCGAAGGAGGGCGCAGTATTTT. Its protein product is CASSPPSLGNRRRRAQYF.

V gene TRBV5-1 combines with J gene TRBJ2-2, with D possibly being TRBD2 (6 bases). CDR1 is SGHRS and CDR2 is YFSETQ in the germline V gene. This CDR3 comprises 15 residues. V lost 0 bases to trimming and J lost 4 bases, with 10 bases between them. DNA of the CDR3: TGCGCCAGCAGCTTGGTTACCGGGGGCACCGGGGAGCTGTTTTTT. Translating it yields CASSLVTGGTGELFF.

The J gene is TRBJ1-6, the V gene TRBV11-2; D unresolved. Trimming pared 3 bases from V and 0 bases from J, leaving 9 bases between. CDR3 length: 16 amino acids. Germline-derived CDR1 and CDR2 are SGHAT and FQNNGV. This chain's CDR3 is CASSLGWSSYNSPLHF. The DNA for the CDR3 is TGTGCCAGCAGCTTGGGGTGGAGCTCCTATAATTCACCCCTCCACTTT.

A word on this clonotype: A read error is likely, as this CDR3 ends without the conserved phenylalanine or tryptophan. It is unclear where the CDR3 begins or ends on the DNA, so no DNA is shown, and the CDR3 is as TCRdb lists it. This chain uses TRBV5-6 with TRBJ2-7; the table's D call, TRBD2, was not checked against the DNA. The CDR3 length is 10 residues, termini included. CDR1 is SGHDT and CDR2 is YYEEEE in the germline V gene. CDR3 sequence reads: CASTYRGRAN.

This chain links TRBV18 with TRBJ1-5, with TRBD1 matching over 9 bases. The V segment lost 2 bases and the J segment 5 bases; nucleotides outside the gene matches: 7. Looked up from germline, CDR1 is KGHSH and CDR2 is LQKENI. The CDR3 sequence is 16 residues long. CDR3: CASSPNRGLTDQPQHF. The DNA for the CDR3 is TGTGCCAGCTCACCAAACAGGGGGCTGACCGATCAGCCCCAGCATTTT.

This clonotype was detected many times. The chain has TRBV5-1 and TRBJ1-1, with unresolved D. The V end was cut by 1 base, the J end by 1 base, with 5 bases between. CDR1 is SGHRS, CDR2 YFSETQ, per germline. The CDR3 is made up of 13 amino acids. CDR3 in DNA: TGCGCCAGCAGCTTGTCTGCGAACACTGAAGCTTTCTTT. Translated: CASSLSANTEAFF. The full variable domain, completed using reference TRBV5-1 and TRBJ1-1, is KAGVTQTPRYLIKTRGQQVTLSCSPISGHRSVSWYQQTPGQGLQFLFEYFSETQRNKGNFPGRFSGRQFSNSRSEMNVSTLELGDSALYLCASSLSANTEAFFGQGTRLTVV.

As to this clonotype: One end of the junction does not line up with germline, which may come from a read error. The chain uses TRBV19 and TRBJ2-1; possible D gene TRBD2, 6 bases. The germline V gene encodes CDR1 LNHDA and CDR2 SQIVND (reference sequence). The CDR3 extends over 14 amino acids. CDR3 sequence (DNA): TGTGCCAGTAGTATCTCACTAGCCAACAATGAGCGGTTCTTC. This sequence encodes CASSISLANNERFF.

This clonotype showed up just a few times. One end of the junction is discordant with germline, which a read error may explain. The rearrangement joins TRBV4-1 to TRBJ2-1; TRBD2 is a possible D gene (5 bases). CDR3 length: 17 residues. Germline CDR1 is MGHRA and CDR2 is YSYEKL. CDR3 amino acids: CASSKDLAESSYNEQFF. In nucleotides, the CDR3 is TGCGCCAGCAGCAAAGATCTAGCAGAAAGCTCCTACAATGAGCAGTTCTTC.

This clonotype showed up many times. The chain couples TRBV4-2 to TRBJ2-1, with 9 positions matching TRBD1. The CDR3 totals 15 residues. Trimming at V came to 4 bases and at J to 6 bases, leaving 7 bases not matched to a gene. Germline CDR1 reads LGHNA; CDR2 reads YNFKEQ. The CDR3 DNA sequence: TGTGCCAGCAGCCTTCGGGACAGGGTTGGCAATGAGCAGTTCTTC. Its protein product is CASSLRDRVGNEQFF.

This clonotype was seen only a few times. The V gene is TRBV20-1, the J gene TRBJ2-3, with 10 positions matching TRBD2. The CDR3 extends over 14 amino acids. CDR1 is DFQATT, CDR2 SNEGSKA, per germline (reference sequence). After removal of 6 bases from V and 1 base from J, the junction contained 4 bases not matched to a gene. The CDR3: CSAHGLAGTDTQYF. The CDR3 DNA reads as TGCAGTGCCCACGGACTAGCGGGCACAGATACGCAGTATTTT.

The V and J genes are TRBV9 and TRBJ2-1; 10 bases align to TRBD2. Trimming cost V 0 bases and J 8 bases; bases outside gene matches: 5. The CDR3 has 15 amino acids. CDR1 is SGDLS, CDR2 YYNGEE, per germline. The CDR3 coding sequence is TGTGCCAGCAGCGTAGGGTTAGCGGGAGGCCATGAGCAGTTCTTC. Translating it yields CASSVGLAGGHEQFF.

The chain has TRBV20-1 and TRBJ2-5; 8 bases map to TRBD1. Germline CDR1 is DFQATT and CDR2 is SNEGSKA (reference sequence). V was pared by 0 bases and J by 2 bases, with 5 bases of the junction left unmatched. There are 15 residues in the CDR3. CDR3 loop: CSAREGNRGQETQYF. For the CDR3, the DNA is TGCAGTGCTAGAGAGGGGAACAGGGGGCAAGAGACCCAGTACTTC.

This clonotype was recorded a few times. V is TRBV10-3 and J is TRBJ2-1; D ambiguous. Looked up from germline, CDR1 is ENHRY and CDR2 is SYGVKD. This CDR3 contains 13 residues. The V and J ends lost 9 bases and 4 bases respectively, with 13 bases between them. The chain's CDR3 is CAISSSGYNEQFF. CDR3 coding DNA: TGTGCCATAAGCTCCTCAGGTTACAATGAGCAGTTCTTC.

In its sample, this clonotype was seen a few times. J is TRBJ1-1 and V is TRBV7-9, with D perhaps matching TRBD1 (6 bases). V was trimmed by 5 bases and J by 2 bases, leaving 12 bases between them. Germline V lookup: CDR1 SEHNR, CDR2 FQNEAQ (reference sequence). The CDR3 covers 14 residues. CDR3 coding DNA: TGTGCCAGCAGCCTCGGGACACATAACACTGAAGCTTTCTTT. It encodes CASSLGTHNTEAFF.

The genes are TRBV12-3 or TRBV12-4 and TRBJ1-4; D unclear. This CDR3 has 14 residues. V was trimmed by 7 bases and J by 4 bases, leaving 13 bases between them. CDR3 DNA sequence: TGTGCCAGCACCGATGACGGATATAATGAAAAACTGTTTTTT. Protein product: CASTDDGYNEKLFF.

This clonotype showed up many times. The chain employs TRBV5-1 and TRBJ2-2; TRBD2 agrees at 9 bases. V dropped 2 bases and J dropped 0; count of bases not matched to a gene: 5. From germline, CDR1 is SGHRS and CDR2 YFSETQ. The CDR3 contains 17 residues. The CDR3 region is CASSFRLAVANTGELFF. The CDR3 bases are TGCGCCAGCAGCTTCCGACTAGCGGTTGCGAACACCGGGGAGCTGTTTTTT.

This sequence joins TRBV27 and TRBJ1-5; TRBD1 is a possible D gene (5 bases). CDR3 length: 14 amino acids. Looked up from germline, CDR1 is MNHEY and CDR2 is SMNVEV (reference sequence). Trimming cost V 6 bases and J 7 bases, with 16 bases left between them. The CDR3 protein is CASRMTGAGQPQHF. The CDR3 DNA is TGTGCCAGCAGAATGACCGGGGCTGGACAGCCCCAGCATTTT.

The V gene is TRBV6-1, the J gene TRBJ1-5, with D possibly matching TRBD1 (6 bases). The CDR3 is 14 residues long. The germline CDR1 and CDR2 sequences are MNHNS and SASEGT. Trimming took 6 bases from V and 3 from J, leaving 12 bases between them. The CDR3 nucleotides are TGTGCCAGCAGGGGGGGCCAAGACAATCAGCCCCAGCATTTT. Amino acid sequence: CASRGGQDNQPQHF.

The rearrangement links TRBV7-8 to TRBJ1-2, with TRBD1 matching over 8 bases. CDR1 is SGHVS and CDR2 is FQNEAQ in the germline V gene. There are 15 residues in the CDR3. V gave up 1 base and J gave up 8 bases; unmatched junction bases: 9. The CDR3 DNA reads TGTGCCAGCAGCTTAGGCCGGGACAGGACAGAGGGCTACACCTTC. Its translation is CASSLGRDRTEGYTF.

The chain is built from TRBV15 and TRBJ2-1; 8 bases line up with TRBD1. Losses at the gene ends were 1 base for V and 9 bases for J; bases not matched to a gene: 5. This CDR3 has 14 amino acids. Per the germline V gene, CDR1 is LNHNV and CDR2 is YYDKDF (reference sequence). The chain's CDR3 is CATSRVGQGFEQFF. The CDR3 DNA sequence: TGTGCCACCAGCAGAGTAGGACAGGGTTTTGAGCAGTTCTTC.

The CDR3 sequence: CASSGTAYTEAFF. The CDR3 DNA reads as TGTGCCAGCAGCGGAACAGCGTACACTGAAGCTTTCTTT. This chain connects TRBV5-6 to TRBJ1-1; D remains unclear. From germline, CDR1 is SGHDT and CDR2 YYEEEE. Trimming left V 4 bases short and J 3 bases short, with 10 bases between. The CDR3 has 13 amino acids.

This clonotype occurred many times. The genes are TRBV5-1 and TRBJ2-7; a possible D gene is TRBD1 (6 bases). The V and J ends lost 0 bases and 2 bases respectively, with 12 bases between them. This CDR3 spans 15 amino acids. Germline lookup yields CDR1 SGHRS and CDR2 YFSETQ. The CDR3 bases are TGCGCCAGCAGCTTGGCCATCGGACAGACCTACGAGCAGTACTTC. Amino acid sequence: CASSLAIGQTYEQYF.

Only a few counts were recorded for this clonotype. This chain joins TRBV5-1 and TRBJ2-7; D ambiguous. The CDR3 spans 13 residues. CDR1 SGHRS and CDR2 YFSETQ come from the germline V gene. V lost 4 bases to trimming and J lost 4 bases, with 12 bases between them. CDR3 sequence (DNA): TGCGCCAGCAGCATCCGACGGTTGTACGAGCAGTACGTC. Encoded protein: CASSIRRLYEQYV.